This T cell receptor (beta chain) originates from a study of cytomegalovirus exposure and HLA in healthy donors. With respect to this clone: The antigen is undetermined.

Amplification used 60 Vbeta primers and 13 Jbeta primers. Clones were read by immunoSEQ multiplex PCR, and TCRdb kept only the in-frame ones, dropping some. The data hold some 110,000 clones, with around 78% observed a single time. The study's findings and limits: What a later analysis reportedly showed was that an Asian-associated ancestry cluster had fewer N-insertions than the roughly 700-donor mean.

The CDR3 spans 15 residues. Looked up from germline, CDR1 is KGHSH and CDR2 is LQKENI. The junction had 6 bases not matched to a gene; V was cut back by 2 bases and J by 9 bases. The origin of this receptor is a man aged 50 to 59 in good health and CMV-seronegative. The rearrangement uses TRBV18 and TRBJ1-6; 8 bases match TRBD1. The specimen was PBMCs. CDR3 sequence (DNA): TGTGCCAGCTCACCAGGAGACAGGGGACTTTCACCCCTCCACTTT. This sequence encodes CASSPGDRGLSPLHF.